The next 4 T cell receptor beta chains were all read from a single sample in a study of shared clonotypes between healthy human individuals. Clones were read by immunoSEQ multiplex PCR, and TCRdb kept only the in-frame ones, dropping some. This table holds more than 2,000,000 clones, approximately 94% found once. Sequenced sample: naive CD4+ T cells sorted from blood. Subset noted: CD45RA+ positively selected. The receptors were gathered from a young man in good health.

The V call is TRBV7-2, the J call TRBJ2-2; TRBD2 matches 8 bases. The CDR3 has 15 amino acids. The germline V gene has CDR1 SGHTA and CDR2 FQGNSA. Trimming took 6 bases from V and 4 from J; bases not matched to a gene: 7. CDR3 DNA: TGTGCCAGCAGGGTGGCGGGGGGAGGCACCGGGGAGCTGTTTTTT. Translated: CASRVAGGGTGELFF.

In nucleotides, the CDR3 is TGTGCCAGCTCACGGGACAGGGTCCACACCGGGGAGCTGTTTTTT. Translation gives CASSRDRVHTGELFF. This rearrangement joins TRBV18 to TRBJ2-2, with 9 bases matching TRBD1. The CDR3 is 15 residues long. Germline V CDR1 and CDR2: KGHSH, LQKENI. V lost 4 bases, J lost 3 bases, and 3 bases stayed unmatched. Supplemented by reference TRBV18 and TRBJ2-2, the full variable domain reads NAGVMQNPRHLVRRRGQEARLRCSPMKGHSHVYWYRQLPEEGLKFMVYLQKENIIDESGMPKERFSAEFPKEGPSILRIQQVVRGDSAAYFCASSRDRVHTGELFFGEGSRLTVL.

The rearrangement links TRBV11-2 to TRBJ2-1; D possibly corresponds to TRBD1 (5 bases). The CDR3 has 14 residues. Trimming left V 0 bases short and J 8 bases short, with 11 bases between. Germline V CDR1 and CDR2: SGHAT, FQNNGV. CDR3 protein: CASSLEGRVDEQFF. The CDR3 DNA reads as TGTGCCAGCAGCTTAGAAGGCAGGGTGGATGAGCAGTTCTTC.

The rearrangement links TRBV23-1 to TRBJ1-1; possibly TRBD1 for D (5 bases). TRBV23-1 is annotated as an ORF whose role is uncertain. V was clipped by 4 bases and J by 10 bases, with 16 bases between them. The CDR3 sequence is 13 residues long. Written as DNA, the CDR3 is TGCGCCAGCAGTCCCGCGGGGCGGCAGGCAGCTTTCTTT. The encoded protein is CASSPAGRQAAFF.